This T cell receptor (beta chain) was profiled in a study of blood T cells in healthy people across ages. It was with a sample-barcoded 5' primer and a J-beta primer mix that a second PCR of about 7 to 12 cycles was run. Every cDNA was tagged by a template-switch adaptor with 12 random nucleotides. Per sample, CDR3-containing paired-end reads numbered at least 3 million. TCRdb re-called the 5' RACE reads through MiXCR, storing one row per CDR3 protein. The repertoire includes around 820,000 distinct CDR3 sequences, 25% of them detected once, and 3.7% sits in the top ten. The authors isolated at least 6 million PBMCs per sample. This clonotype was found a few times. What it binds is not known. Study conclusions and caveats: Age advanced and TCR beta diversity per million T cells fell, roughly linearly.

Deletions cut 1 base from V and 6 bases from J, with 7 bases between. The CDR3 has 13 amino acids. The V gene's germline CDR1 is MGHRA and CDR2 YSYEKL. This sample also belongs to another study, concerning T cells of mothers and their children.

The sequence was collected from a boy younger than 18 in good health. The chain links TRBV4-1 to TRBJ1-5; D is unresolved. Sequencing input: blood. Here the CDR3 DNA reads TGCGCCAGCAGCCAAGTGATCCCTCAGCCCCAGCATTTT. This codes for CASSQVIPQPQHF.